This TCR beta chain was retrieved from a study of blood T cell repertoires in COVID-19 (dated by TCRdb to about 2020). At the level of the whole study: Collaborator samples came from the United States, Italy and Spain and covered acute and convalescent phases of COVID-19. The material from the prospective study consisted of cDNA or gDNA derived from T cells, B-cell-depleted T cells, or PBMCs. Subjects who had been exposed to COVID-19, were actively infected with it, or had recovered from it provided the deeply sampled blood TCRbeta repertoires that made up the dataset. The repertoires were released in a freely available public database meant as a resource for research on the immune response to SARS-CoV-2. Samples were obtained from the ongoing ImmuneRACE study (first 160 participants) and from over 1,000 subjects provided by 6 global collaborators. The sample metadata nearly always contained a de-identified subject ID, COVID-19 status, age in years and sex. HLA class I and class II types, where available, came from metadata supplied by the sample provider rather than from assay-based typing. Beyond this particular receptor, the publication reports: How much clinical and demographic metadata was included differed by source and by participant, and the metadata was provided uncurated.

Each collaborating institution followed its own protocols to collect whole blood in K2EDTA tubes. Collaborator samples were shipped for TCRbeta analysis as frozen whole blood, isolated PBMCs, or DNA extracted from either sample type. TCRbeta CDR3 regions were amplified from genomic DNA by means of the immunoSEQ Assay, a bias-controlled multiplex PCR. As for how the authors treated the data: Nucleated cell counts per sample were estimated from amplification of reference gene primers within the assay. To quantify the absolute abundance of each unique TCRbeta CDR3 rearrangement, sequence reads were collapsed and filtered. For each sample, productive Simpson clonality was calculated as the square root of Simpson's diversity index over productive rearrangements. The clones in this table, taken by TCRdb from immuneACCESS, are in-frame only. Not every clone is retained; where verified, under half of the shortfall comes from an unresolved V gene, and the cause of the rest is unknown. That table is the source of V, J and clone size, and D and trimming were worked out from the DNA. This sample holds about 34,000 clones; about 80% were observed only once. The ten largest clones represent over 13% of the sample.

Comment on this clone: The clone's antigen remains unknown. The record has no base qualities; no much larger clone is one base away.

Sequences were obtained from peripheral blood. This receptor was taken from a woman aged 70-85 years with acute or convalescent COVID-19.

Here is the DNA: TGCGCCAGCAGCTTGACTTTCCGGGACAGGGGATCGTCTGGGGCCAACGTCCTGACTTTC. Its translation reads: CASSLTFRDRGSSGANVLTF. The V and J genes are TRBV5-1 and TRBJ2-6; 10 central nucleotides agree with TRBD1. At the junction V is shortened by 1 base and J by 1 base; bases outside the gene matches: 11. From a lookup of the germline V gene, CDR1 and CDR2 are SGHRS and YFSETQ. The CDR3 measures 20 amino acids from cysteine to phenylalanine. Here the CDR3 DNA is all that survives: 60 bases in frame from base 1.